This record concerns one T cell receptor beta chain sequence. Its cognate antigen has yet to be identified. No quality values exist for individual bases; no much larger clone is one base distant. There are 16 amino acids in the CDR3, from cysteine to phenylalanine inclusive. CDR3 DNA only is kept here, 48 bases in frame from base 1. V loses 6 bases at its end and J loses 2 bases; junction bases beyond the gene matches: 6. According to the germline V gene, CDR1 reads SQVTM and CDR2 reads ANQGSEA. TCR beta VDJ combination and CDR3 sequence profiling used genomic DNA as the template. An Illumina HiSeq 2000 was used for TCR repertoire sequencing. The original methods were these. TRBV/TRBJ rearrangement plots, CDR3 size and DJ length profiles, and Simpson's diversity index were used to assess repertoires. The immunodominant clone was defined as the most abundant DNA sequence in deep sequencing data. CDR3 amino acid sequences were checked for sharing between subjects and were compared against published repertoires and the VDJdb database. The public reads were reprocessed in TCRdb via fastp at Q25 and MiXCR, keeping in-frame beta chains. Every distinct CDR3 protein forms one entry, paired with its most common genes and DNA. V and J calls and clone size were set by TCRdb, not the authors. The sample data list around 170,000 distinct CDR3 sequences, and 46% of these were observed just once. The ten largest account for under 3.5% of the sample.

This sample was taken from a study of CD8+CD57+ T cells in acquired aplastic anemia (dated by TCRdb to the late 2010s). About the full investigation: DNA extracted from sorted CD4+ and CD8+ cells had a mean of around 3 ug, with a range of about 0.18 to 27.4 ug. An average of roughly 10 million reads for CD4+ cells and 11.0 million reads for CD8+ cells was obtained from healthy donor samples.

Overall study results and their limits: Between patients and healthy controls, no significant difference in CD8+ Simpson's diversity was found (P=0.060). Although roughly 30 CD8+ CDR3 sequences were shared by patients and controls, these sequences appeared highly expressed in patients and within the immunodominant clones of patients.

In this study, sorted CD4+ and CD8+ T cells from the blood of healthy subjects and of severe aplastic anemia patients had their TCR repertoires deep-sequenced. Ficoll-Paque density gradient centrifugation was used to isolate peripheral blood mononuclear cells. Before DNA extraction, CD4+ and CD8+ T cells were sorted with FACS or magnetic beads. The chain links TRBV29-1 with TRBJ2-5; 16 bases in the middle match TRBD2. The sequenced sample was sorted CD4+, CD8+, or CD8+CD57+ T cells (not recorded which) from PBMCs. The origin of this receptor is a human donor in good health. The CDR3 loop reads CSVGTSGGAWQETQYF. Read as DNA, the sequence is TGCAGCGTGGGGACTAGCGGGGGGGCGTGGCAAGAGACCCAGTACTTC. When the CDR3 is completed using the reference TRBV29-1 and TRBJ2-5 genes on either side, the full variable domain is SAVISQKPSRDICQRGTSLTIQCQVDSQVTMMFWYRQQPGQSLTLIATANQGSEATYESGFVIDKFPISRPNLTFSTLTVSNMSPEDSSIYLCSVGTSGGAWQETQYFGPGTRLLVL.